Detailed here is one T cell receptor beta chain. This clonotype was found once. Its antigen specificity is not known. No base quality information exists; no much larger clone differs at one position. A lone read offers only weak evidence. The run used an Illumina HiSeq 1500. TCRdb's own reprocessing of the public reads used fastp at Q25 and MiXCR and kept productive beta chains. Each record represents a unique CDR3 protein, reported with the most common genes and DNA among its rows. A total of roughly 220,000 distinct CDR3 sequences appear in this sample, around 35% of them only once. Of the sample, 55% to 70% is held by the ten largest clones. This sample is drawn from a study of T cell repertoires in cytomegalovirus infection (dated by TCRdb to the late 2010s). In terms of the full investigation: Alongside well-studied HLA-B-restricted epitopes, the peptide stimulations were aimed at recently identified HLA-C-restricted CMV epitopes, whose presentation resists viral immunomodulation. Because public TCR beta signatures pointed to carriage of CMV infection together with the matching HLA type, the HLA type of each donor mattered for the analysis. Overall results and qualifications from the work: Cumulative frequency of public TCR beta family members discriminated carriers of CMV infection plus the relevant HLA type in this cohort and an independent approximately 350-donor cohort. The ex vivo response was dominated by HLA-C-restricted CMV-specific TCR beta clonotypes, which also provided the single most frequent clonotype in two of eight donors.

Per the publication, the treatment or condition label means: in vitro stimulation with specific CMV peptide epitopes to enrich CMV-specific T cells. Deletion took 6 bases off V and 5 bases off J, with a span of 10 bases between the germline ends. The CDR1 and CDR2 encoded by the germline V gene are MGHDK and SYGVNS. Taken from cysteine to phenylalanine, the CDR3 has 12 residues. Only the CDR3 DNA is retained, 36 bases long and in frame from the first base. The sample here was CD8+ T cells from cultured PBMCs, taken from culture after CMV antigen stimulation. The receptor's source is a human donor in good health (CMV status not recorded). Some clones in this sample may be carry-over from other donors' samples. The chain is made from TRBV25-1 and TRBJ1-1; TRBD1 is perhaps the D gene, given 5 matching bases. CDR3 reads: CASRWGGTEAFF. Read as DNA, the sequence is TGTGCCAGCAGATGGGGGGGAACTGAAGCTTTCTTT.